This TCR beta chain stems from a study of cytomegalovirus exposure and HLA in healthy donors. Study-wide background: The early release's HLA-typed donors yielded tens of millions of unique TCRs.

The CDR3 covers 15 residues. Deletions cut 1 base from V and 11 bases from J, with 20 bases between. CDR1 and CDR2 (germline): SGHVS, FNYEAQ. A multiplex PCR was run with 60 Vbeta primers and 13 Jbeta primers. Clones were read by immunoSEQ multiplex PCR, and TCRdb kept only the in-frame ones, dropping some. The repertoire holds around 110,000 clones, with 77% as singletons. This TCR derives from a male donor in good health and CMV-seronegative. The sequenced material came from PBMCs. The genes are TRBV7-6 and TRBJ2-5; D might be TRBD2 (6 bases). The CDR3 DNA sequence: TGTGCCAGCAGCTTAGGTTTCGGGCCCCCGGGGGAGCAGTACTTC. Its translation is CASSLGFGPPGEQYF.